This passage covers 13 T cell receptor beta chains from one sample sequenced in a study of shared clonotypes between healthy human individuals. Generated by immunoSEQ multiplex PCR, the TCRdb table keeps only in-frame clones and is missing some. The sample yields more than 2 million clones, roughly 94% seen once. Sequencing was done on a sample of naive CD4+ T cells sorted from blood. Subset specified: CD45RA+ positively selected. Receptor source: a man aged 18 to 35 in good health.

The V and J genes are TRBV5-8 and TRBJ1-1; the D is unclear. Germline lookup yields CDR1 SGHTS and CDR2 YDEGEE. The CDR3 consists of 15 residues. V lost 4 bases and J lost 0, with 13 bases in between. CDR3 nucleotide sequence: TGTGCCAGCAGCGCCGACCCTCCCTTGAACACTGAAGCTTTCTTT. This gives the protein CASSADPPLNTEAFF.

V and J are TRBV30 and TRBJ1-4, with D unclear. The CDR3 has 15 amino acids. V was shortened by 2 bases and J by 5 bases, with 15 bases between the two germline ends. Germline V CDR1 and CDR2: GTSNPN, SVGIG (reference sequence). The CDR3 DNA sequence: TGTGCCTGGAGTATAAACAGAAAGAGAAATGAAAAACTGTTTTTT. This encodes CAWSINRKRNEKLFF.

The chain carries TRBV2 and TRBJ2-4; no reliable D call. Germline assignment: CDR1 SNHLY and CDR2 FYNNEI. V was pared by 7 bases and J by 0 bases, with 19 bases between. The CDR3 runs 17 residues. CDR3 DNA sequence: TGTGCCAGCACCCCAAAGGTAGACCAACTAGCCAAAAACATTCAGTACTTC. The encoded protein is CASTPKVDQLAKNIQYF.

The J gene is TRBJ1-3, the V gene TRBV2; the match to TRBD1 covers 7 bases. Trimming removed 3 bases from V and 3 bases from J; junction bases left unmatched: 5. The CDR3 consists of 15 residues. Per the germline V gene, CDR1 is SNHLY and CDR2 is FYNNEI. CDR3 sequence: CASSEQTGSGNTIYF. The CDR3 DNA reads as TGTGCCAGCAGTGAGCAGACAGGGAGTGGAAACACCATATATTTT.

J is TRBJ1-5 and V is TRBV21-1. TRBV21-1 represents a pseudogene. The CDR3 totals 13 residues. CDR3 nucleotides: TGTGCCAGCAGCAGGGAGGTAGGGCAGCCCCAGCATTTT. Its protein is CASSREVGQPQHF.

The gene calls are TRBV6-5 and TRBJ2-7; TRBD1 matches 8 bases. The germline V gene encodes CDR1 MNHEY and CDR2 SVGAGI. The CDR3 extends over 12 amino acids. V gave up 9 bases and J gave up 4 bases; unmatched junction bases: 5. The CDR3 nucleotides read TGTGCCAGTACAGGGGGTTTGTACGAGCAGTACTTC. Translated: CASTGGLYEQYF.

The V and J genes are TRBV7-2 and TRBJ2-2; D is ambiguous. Germline V gene lookup returns CDR1 SGHTA and CDR2 FQGNSA. Deletions cut 1 base from V and 3 bases from J, with 9 bases between. This CDR3 has 15 residues. The CDR3 protein is CASSLGLTDTGELFF. As DNA, the CDR3 is TGTGCCAGCAGCTTAGGACTTACGGACACCGGGGAGCTGTTTTTT.

The chain carries TRBV15 and TRBJ1-1; weak D call: TRBD1 (5 bases). V dropped 7 bases and J dropped 0 bases, with 12 bases sitting between them. This CDR3 contains 14 residues. Germline values: CDR1 LNHNV, CDR2 YYDKDF (reference sequence). CDR3 nucleotide sequence: TGTGCCACCAAAGGCGGACAAGTGAACACTGAAGCTTTCTTT. Translating gives CATKGGQVNTEAFF. Complete variable domain (other parts from reference TRBV15 and TRBJ1-1): DAMVIQNPRYQVTQFGKPVTLSCSQTLNHNVMYWYQQKSSQAPKLLFHYYDKDFNNEADTPDNFQSRRPNTSFCFLDIRSPGLGDTAMYLCATKGGQVNTEAFFGQGTRLTVV.

The rearrangement joins TRBV2 to TRBJ2-7, with 7 bases matching TRBD2. The ends lost 7 bases at V and 3 bases at J; junction bases unmatched: 12. Germline V gene sequence: CDR1 SNHLY, CDR2 FYNNEI. The length of the CDR3 is 15 residues. The CDR3 DNA follows: TGTGCCAGCACCCTGGGGGGGTCTTCTTTCTACGAGCAGTACTTC. Protein sequence: CASTLGGSSFYEQYF.

The chain couples TRBV2 to TRBJ2-5, with D possibly TRBD2 on 6 matching bases. Looked up from germline, CDR1 is SNHLY and CDR2 is FYNNEI. The CDR3 runs to 14 residues. The ends were cut back, 3 bases at V and 5 bases at J, with 13 bases in the middle. The CDR3 region has the DNA TGTGCCAGCAGTGACTGGCTAGCGAAGGAGACCCAGTACTTC. Amino acids: CASSDWLAKETQYF.

Comments on this clone: Other DNA sequences in the sample encode the same CDR3. V and J are TRBV18 and TRBJ1-4; D gene ambiguous. Trimming shortened V by 1 base and J by 7 bases, and 7 bases separated the two germline ends. Germline CDR1 is KGHSH and CDR2 is LQKENI. The CDR3 has 13 residues. CDR3 coding DNA: TGTGCCAGCTCACCACTAAAAGGTGAAAAACTGTTTTTT. It yields the protein CASSPLKGEKLFF.

V gene TRBV27 combines with J gene TRBJ2-5; TRBD2 agrees at 7 bases. Germline CDR1 reads MNHEY; CDR2 reads SMNVEV (reference sequence). V gave up 10 bases and J gave up 3 bases; unmatched junction bases: 23. The CDR3 has 18 amino acids. The CDR3 protein is CATRPRGRGSALKETQYF. DNA for the CDR3: TGTGCCACCAGACCTCGAGGGCGGGGGAGCGCCTTAAAAGAGACCCAGTACTTC.

This clone has only one observation. This chain uses TRBV5-4 with TRBJ1-4; unclear D gene. The CDR3 length is 13 residues. Trimming shortened V by 0 bases and J by 4 bases, and 4 bases separated the two germline ends. Germline loops: CDR1 SGHNT, CDR2 YYREEE (reference sequence). This CDR3 reads CASSLEINEKLFF. Written as DNA, the CDR3 is TGTGCCAGCAGCTTGGAAATTAATGAAAAACTGTTTTTT. Variable domain in full (rest from reference TRBV5-4 and TRBJ1-4): ETGVTQSPTHLIKTRGQQVTLRCSSQSGHNTVSWYQQALGQGPQFIFQYYREEENGRGNFPPRFSGLQFPNYSSELNVNALELDDSALYLCASSLEINEKLFFGSGTQLSVL.